Shown below are 27 T cell receptor beta chains from a single sample sequenced in a study of radiotherapy plus CTLA-4 blockade in lung cancer. Sequencing used immunoSEQ multiplex PCR; TCRdb keeps in-frame clones, though not all of them. The sample yields around 44,000 clones, 75% to 80% seen once. The starting material was peripheral blood, obtained from a patient treated with radiotherapy plus ipilimumab. Receptor source: a human donor with non-small cell lung cancer whose response to radiotherapy plus ipilimumab could not be evaluated.

The genes are TRBV11-2 and TRBJ2-2, with 7 bases aligning to TRBD1. Germline V gene data show CDR1 as SGHAT and CDR2 as FQNNGV. The CDR3 has 18 residues. The V gene end was trimmed by 9 bases and the J gene end by 0 bases; junction bases not matched to a gene: 16. This CDR3 is CARPDTGVGDSNTGELFF. Written as DNA, the CDR3 is TGTGCCAGACCAGATACAGGGGTGGGCGACTCGAACACCGGGGAGCTGTTTTTT.

The chain combines TRBV5-1 with TRBJ1-1; D is possibly TRBD1 (5 bases). There are 12 residues in the CDR3. With 7 bases removed from V and 1 base from J, the gap between germline ends came to 8 bases. Germline CDR1 reads SGHRS; CDR2 reads YFSETQ. The CDR3 sequence: CASGGGNTEAFF. As DNA, the CDR3 is TGCGCCAGCGGGGGGGGGAACACTGAAGCTTTCTTT.

This clone has a handful of counts. This sequence joins TRBV2 and TRBJ1-3; no clear D. Trimming took off 10 bases at V and 0 bases at J, with 10 bases between the two ends. CDR1 and CDR2 from the germline V gene are SNHLY and FYNNEI. The CDR3 totals 13 residues. The CDR3 sequence is CATSSDSGNTIYF. As DNA, the CDR3 is TGTGCCACCTCCAGTGACTCTGGAAACACCATATATTTT.

This chain links TRBV7-9 with TRBJ2-5, with TRBD1 as a possible D gene (5 bases). Germline V gives CDR1 SEHNR, CDR2 FQNEAQ (reference sequence). This CDR3 spans 14 amino acids. V dropped 1 base and J dropped 5 bases, with 11 bases sitting between them. CDR3 DNA: TGTGCCAGCAGCTTAGATAGGGGCAGGGAGACCCAGTACTTC. This codes for CASSLDRGRETQYF.

This rearrangement joins TRBV18 to TRBJ2-7; the match to TRBD2 covers 11 bases. This CDR3 has 15 residues. Germline CDR1 is KGHSH and CDR2 is LQKENI. Trimming cost V 6 bases and J 7 bases; bases outside gene matches: 11. The CDR3 loop is CASSPATSGNVEQYF. The DNA for the CDR3 is TGTGCCAGCTCCCCCGCGACTAGCGGGAATGTGGAGCAGTACTTC.

V usage is TRBV18 and J usage is TRBJ2-1; a weak D match, TRBD1 (6 bases). V was cut by 0 bases and J by 5 bases, with 11 bases left in between. The CDR3 covers 15 residues. Germline CDR1 KGHSH, CDR2 LQKENI. The CDR3: CASSPPGALDNEQFF. CDR3 nucleotides: TGTGCCAGCTCACCACCGGGGGCTTTGGACAATGAGCAGTTCTTC.

The gene calls are TRBV9 and TRBJ2-7, with 8 bases identical to TRBD2. V dropped 0 bases and J dropped 2; count of bases not matched to a gene: 7. Germline lookup yields CDR1 SGDLS and CDR2 YYNGEE. The CDR3 runs to 16 residues. Written as DNA, the CDR3 is TGTGCCAGCAGCGTAGAGGGTAGCGGGATCCCCTACGAGCAGTACTTC. This encodes CASSVEGSGIPYEQYF.

This clone was detected only a few times. The rearrangement joins TRBV7-8 to TRBJ2-2; no clear D gene. Trimming pared 4 bases from V and 7 bases from J, leaving 10 bases between. Germline loops: CDR1 SGHVS, CDR2 FQNEAQ. This CDR3 spans 13 amino acids. The CDR3 reads CASSSTEIGELFF. The CDR3 nucleotides read TGTGCCAGCAGCTCAACAGAGATCGGGGAGCTGTTTTTT.

The J gene is TRBJ1-1, the V gene TRBV19; D is unresolved. Trimming pared 6 bases from V and 6 bases from J, leaving 11 bases between. The CDR3 length is 12 residues. Germline-derived CDR1 and CDR2 are LNHDA and SQIVND (reference sequence). The CDR3 nucleotides read TGTGCCAGTAGCGGGGAACGCGCTGAAGCTTTCTTT. This encodes CASSGERAEAFF.

The chain is built from TRBV5-1 and TRBJ1-1; no clear D. Germline V CDR1 and CDR2: SGHRS, YFSETQ. V lost 4 bases, J lost 3 bases, and 10 bases lay in between. The length of the CDR3 is 13 residues. This CDR3 reads CASSPRSYTEAFF. The DNA for the CDR3 is TGCGCCAGCAGCCCCCGGAGTTACACTGAAGCTTTCTTT. Combining the CDR3 with reference TRBV5-1 and TRBJ1-1 gives the whole variable domain KAGVTQTPRYLIKTRGQQVTLSCSPISGHRSVSWYQQTPGQGLQFLFEYFSETQRNKGNFPGRFSGRQFSNSRSEMNVSTLELGDSALYLCASSPRSYTEAFFGQGTRLTVV.

This rearrangement joins TRBV19 to TRBJ2-3, with 8 bases that match TRBD2. The V segment lost 6 bases and the J segment 0 bases; nucleotides outside the gene matches: 5. CDR3 length: 15 amino acids. Germline-derived CDR1 and CDR2 are LNHDA and SQIVND (reference sequence). DNA of the CDR3: TGTGCCAGTAGCATTAGCGGGGTGAGCACAGATACGCAGTATTTT. This sequence encodes CASSISGVSTDTQYF.

The genes are TRBV4-2 and TRBJ1-1; D not resolved. This CDR3 has 13 amino acids. V was cut by 1 base and J by 5 bases, with 8 bases left in between. Germline assignment: CDR1 LGHNA and CDR2 YNFKEQ. The CDR3 region is CASSQVPRTEAFF. CDR3 DNA: TGTGCCAGCAGCCAAGTTCCCCGGACTGAAGCTTTCTTT.

The gene calls are TRBV18 and TRBJ1-4, with TRBD1 matching 7 bases. Germline V lookup: CDR1 KGHSH, CDR2 LQKENI. This CDR3 is built from 17 residues. V lost 3 bases and J lost 4; bases outside the gene matches: 11. This CDR3 reads CASSPQRDSQLNEKLFF. The CDR3 DNA follows: TGTGCCAGCTCACCTCAGAGGGACAGCCAACTTAATGAAAAACTGTTTTTT.

The rearrangement uses TRBV7-2 and TRBJ2-4; 10 bases map to TRBD1. Looked up from germline, CDR1 is SGHTA and CDR2 is FQGNSA. The CDR3 has 18 amino acids. V lost 1 base, J lost 5 bases, and 11 bases stayed unmatched. The DNA of the CDR3 is TGTGCCAGCAGCTTAGTGTTCCTGGGAGGGACAGGGGAAAACATTCAGTACTTC. Protein: CASSLVFLGGTGENIQYF.

This CDR3 is CASSPPGETQYF. The CDR3 DNA sequence: TGTGCCAGCAGCCCCCCGGGGGAGACCCAGTACTTC. The chain has TRBV13 and TRBJ2-5; TRBD2 is a possible D gene (5 bases). The CDR3 totals 12 residues. The V end lost 5 bases, the J end lost 5 bases, and 9 bases lay between the germline ends. Germline V lookup: CDR1 PRHDT, CDR2 FYEKMQ (reference sequence).

The J gene is TRBJ2-2, the V gene TRBV9, with a possible D match to TRBD1 (7 bases). V was cut by 6 bases and J by 5 bases, with 14 bases left in between. CDR1 SGDLS and CDR2 YYNGEE come from the germline V gene. The CDR3 runs 14 residues. The CDR3 reads CASMEGAGTGELFF. The CDR3 DNA is TGTGCCAGCATGGAGGGGGCAGGGACCGGGGAGCTGTTTTTT.

The V and J genes are TRBV2 and TRBJ2-4, with D hard to call. The CDR3 runs 13 residues. The germline V gene encodes CDR1 SNHLY and CDR2 FYNNEI. The ends were cut back, 10 bases at V and 0 bases at J, with 10 bases in the middle. CDR3 region: CATIFGAKNIQYF. The CDR3 coding sequence is TGTGCCACAATCTTCGGAGCCAAAAACATTCAGTACTTC.

The rearrangement joins TRBV18 to TRBJ1-2, with 7 bases aligning to TRBD1. Unmatched junction bases numbered 3, after V lost 2 bases and J lost 0 bases. This CDR3 contains 15 residues. Per germline, CDR1 KGHSH and CDR2 LQKENI. The chain's CDR3 is CASSPSQGANYGYTF. CDR3 bases: TGTGCCAGCTCACCAAGTCAGGGGGCTAACTATGGCTACACCTTC.

The rearrangement uses TRBV6-5 and TRBJ1-2; 8 positions match TRBD1. Germline-derived CDR1 and CDR2 are MNHEY and SVGAGI. This CDR3 spans 14 amino acids. V gave up 6 bases and J gave up 2 bases; unmatched junction bases: 5. CDR3 region: CASRIGQGNYGYTF. CDR3 sequence (DNA): TGTGCCAGCAGGATAGGACAGGGCAACTATGGCTACACCTTC.

This sequence joins TRBV10-3 and TRBJ2-5, with a tentative D call TRBD1 (5 bases). The J call is doubtful: the DNA matches TRBJ2-7 better. The length of the CDR3 is 12 residues. Germline CDR1 and CDR2: ENHRY and SYGVKD. The DNA of the CDR3 is TGTGCCATCACCGAAAGGGGCCACGAGCAGTACTTC. Its translation: CAITERGHEQYF.

This sequence joins TRBV7-9 and TRBJ1-4; 7 bases line up with TRBD1. The CDR3 spans 14 residues. CDR1 and CDR2 (germline): SEHNR, FQNEAQ (reference sequence). Germline trimming cut 1 base from V and 9 bases from J; bases unmatched to any gene: 5. Here the CDR3 DNA reads TGTGCCAGCAGCTTAGAGGGGGCGCCCAAAAAACTGTTTTTT. Translated: CASSLEGAPKKLFF.

The genes are TRBV6-1 and TRBJ2-5; maybe TRBD2 (7 bases). The better agreement between TRBJ2-7 and the DNA end casts doubt on the J call. CDR1 and CDR2 (germline): MNHNS, SASEGT. The CDR3 is 15 residues long. The CDR3 DNA reads TGTGCCAGCAGGGGGGGAGCGGGACACTCCTACGAGCAGTACTTC. Translated: CASRGGAGHSYEQYF.

CDR3 DNA sequence: TGTGCCAGCAGCCATTCAAGGGGCCAGAGCGAGCAGTACTTC. Its protein product is CASSHSRGQSEQYF. The chain recombines TRBV4-2 with TRBJ2-7; TRBD1 is a possible D gene (5 bases). The germline V and J ends were trimmed by 3 bases and 6 bases, with 15 bases remaining between them. CDR1 and CDR2 (germline): LGHNA, YNFKEQ. The CDR3 spans 14 residues.

This sequence joins TRBV6-5 and TRBJ1-2; D is unresolved. The CDR3 runs 15 residues. The germline V and J ends were trimmed by 0 bases and 6 bases, with 14 bases remaining between them. The V gene's germline CDR1 is MNHEY and CDR2 SVGAGI. The chain's CDR3 is CASSYSRAGSDGYTF. The DNA for the CDR3 is TGTGCCAGCAGTTACTCAAGGGCGGGGAGTGATGGCTACACCTTC.

The gene calls are TRBV9 and TRBJ1-2; a weak D match, TRBD1 (6 bases). Trimming removed 1 base at V and 4 bases at J, with 11 bases between. The germline V gene has CDR1 SGDLS and CDR2 YYNGEE. This CDR3 has 14 residues. CDR3 region: CASSVTGLGYGYTF. CDR3 nucleotides: TGTGCCAGCAGCGTAACAGGGTTAGGCTATGGCTACACCTTC.

This clone occurred a few times. The V call is TRBV7-3, the J call TRBJ2-7, with TRBD1 matching over 9 bases. After removal of 5 bases from V and 6 bases from J, the junction contained 8 bases not matched to a gene. Germline values: CDR1 SGHTA, CDR2 FQGTGA. CDR3 length: 14 residues. The CDR3 loop is CASSGQGRVVEQYF. In DNA form, the CDR3 reads TGTGCCAGCAGCGGACAGGGGAGGGTCGTCGAGCAGTACTTC.

V gene TRBV5-1 combines with J gene TRBJ2-2; TRBD2 agrees at 15 bases. Germline assignment: CDR1 SGHRS and CDR2 YFSETQ. This CDR3 contains 18 residues. V lost 5 bases and J lost 4; bases outside the gene matches: 9. CDR3 protein: CASRTGTSGGPTTGELFF. CDR3 DNA: TGCGCCAGCAGAACCGGGACTAGCGGGGGGCCTACCACCGGGGAGCTGTTTTTT.